A single sample gave rise to the 24 T cell receptor beta chains below, sequenced in a study of regulatory T cells in long-lasting Graves disease. Stated time point: newly diagnosed GD, antithyroid drugs for less than 3 months. PBMC-derived RNA was used for the TCR library. Assembly of TCR beta libraries relied on iRepertoire HTBI primers together with Arm-PCR of CDR3 regions. Each CDR3 protein is one row after TCRdb ran MiXCR on the multiplex PCR reads. The profile shows approximately 400,000 distinct CDR3 sequences, 10% to 15% of them singletons. The sample also formed part of further work on T cells in Graves' hyperthyroidism and ophthalmopathy.

The source was peripheral blood mononuclear cells (PBMCs), collected at new diagnosis, from a patient treated with antithyroid drugs. The receptors derive from a woman between 18 and 29 years old with Graves disease.

This clonotype appeared many times. V usage is TRBV2 and J usage is TRBJ1-1, with 9 bases matching TRBD1. CDR1 SNHLY and CDR2 FYNNEI come from the germline V gene. The V and J ends lost 5 bases and 0 bases, in that order; junction bases with no gene match: 1. This CDR3 is built from 14 residues. The CDR3 DNA reads as TGTGCCAGCAGTCGGACAGGGGTGAACACTGAAGCTTTCTTT. It encodes CASSRTGVNTEAFF.

In this sample, this clonotype turned up many times. The chain has TRBV18 and TRBJ1-1; D unresolved. The CDR3 runs 13 residues. Germline CDR1 and CDR2: KGHSH and LQKENI. V shed 2 bases and J shed 0 bases, with 4 bases lying between them. The CDR3 DNA sequence: TGTGCCAGCTCACCAGCCGTGAACACTGAAGCTTTCTTT. It translates to CASSPAVNTEAFF.

At least ten counts were recorded for this clonotype. The chain links TRBV7-8 to TRBJ1-4, with a tentative D call TRBD1 (5 bases). The CDR3 is 13 amino acids. V lost 10 bases, J lost 3 bases, and 12 bases lay in between. The germline V gene has CDR1 SGHVS and CDR2 FQNEAQ. The CDR3 protein is CAIRGVANEKLFF. CDR3 nucleotide sequence: TGTGCCATACGAGGGGTAGCTAATGAAAAACTGTTTTTT.

The chain recombines TRBV27 with TRBJ2-7, with D possibly TRBD1 on 5 matching bases. CDR1 is MNHEY and CDR2 is SMNVEV in the germline V gene (reference sequence). The CDR3 is made up of 13 amino acids. Trimming left V 10 bases short and J 2 bases short, with 15 bases between. CDR3 amino acids: CAKQQGATYEQYV. CDR3 coding DNA: TGTGCCAAGCAGCAGGGTGCGACCTACGAGCAGTACGTC.

This clonotype was observed at least ten times. The gene calls are TRBV12-3 or TRBV12-4 and TRBJ1-1; unclear D gene. The CDR3 has 15 amino acids. V lost 1 base to trimming and J lost 4 bases, with 13 bases between them. The chain's CDR3 is CASSLEGIRLTEAFF. The CDR3 nucleotides read TGTGCCAGCAGTTTAGAGGGTATACGGCTCACTGAAGCTTTCTTT.

This clonotype was seen just once. The missing conserved phenylalanine or tryptophan at the end of this CDR3 makes a read error likely. V is TRBV5-6 and J is TRBJ2-7; D might be TRBD1 (6 bases). CDR3 length equals 14 residues. Trimming removed 1 base at V and 9 bases at J, with 17 bases between. Germline V gene sequence: CDR1 SGHDT, CDR2 YYEEEE. CDR3 region: CASSLSGDETRQYA. The DNA of the CDR3 is TGTGCCAGCAGCTTGTCAGGGGACGAGACGCGGCAGTACGCC.

This clonotype has a count of ten or more. The genes are TRBV7-2 and TRBJ2-5, with TRBD2 identical over 7 bases. From germline, CDR1 is SGHTA and CDR2 FQGNSA. The length of the CDR3 is 17 residues. After removal of 3 bases from V and 0 bases from J, the junction contained 10 bases not matched to a gene. CDR3 bases: TGTGCCAGCAGCTTTTACCCTAGCGGCGCCTACCAAGAGACCCAGTACTTC. Its translation: CASSFYPSGAYQETQYF.

In its sample, this clonotype was seen many times. The gene calls are TRBV6-2 or TRBV6-3 and TRBJ1-1; tentatively, D is TRBD1 (5 bases). Trimming took off 4 bases at V and 4 bases at J, with 13 bases between the two ends. The CDR3 is 14 residues long. Germline V CDR1 and CDR2: MNHEY, SVGEGT. CDR3 bases: TGTGCCAGCAGTTCGTTTCCGGGGACCACTGAAGCTTTCTTT. Translation: CASSSFPGTTEAFF.

This clonotype has a count of ten or more. The V gene is TRBV28, the J gene TRBJ1-1, with D perhaps TRBD1 (5 bases). Between the trimmed V and J ends, which lost 3 bases and 4 bases, there was a span of 15 bases. The CDR3 has 15 amino acids. Germline V lookup: CDR1 MDHEN, CDR2 SYDVKM. CDR3 coding DNA: TGTGCCAGCAGTTTGGGTATCGCTGGGGGCACTGAAGCTTTCTTT. Protein product: CASSLGIAGGTEAFF.

As concerns this clonotype: Since a much larger clone is just one base distant, this may be a read error. The chain links TRBV24-1 to TRBJ2-1; D remains unclear. The germline CDR1 and CDR2 sequences are KGHDR and SFDVKD. The CDR3 covers 14 residues. The CDR3 nucleotides are TGTGCCACCAGTAAGGGAAGCTCCTACAATGAGAAGTTCTTC. Translated: CATSKGSSYNEKFF.

This clonotype was detected ten times or more. The chain carries TRBV6-1 and TRBJ2-6; the D gene is possibly TRBD1 (5 bases). V dropped 10 bases and J dropped 0 bases, with 10 bases sitting between them. There are 14 residues in the CDR3. Per germline, CDR1 MNHNS and CDR2 SASEGT. The CDR3 protein is CATLRVSGANVLTF. CDR3 DNA sequence: TGTGCCACCCTCAGGGTCTCTGGGGCCAACGTCCTGACTTTC.

This clonotype occurred many times. The chain couples TRBV27 to TRBJ2-7; no reliable D call. V gave up 1 base and J gave up 5 bases, with 15 bases separating them. CDR1 and CDR2 (germline): MNHEY, SMNVEV (reference sequence). The CDR3 is 15 residues long. CDR3 sequence reads: CASSLYRGRTHEQYF. The CDR3 coding sequence is TGTGCCAGCAGTTTATACCGAGGTAGGACCCACGAGCAGTACTTC.

This clonotype was picked up many times. The J gene is TRBJ2-5, the V gene TRBV6-9, with TRBD2 matching over 8 bases. The CDR3 covers 15 residues. The V gene's germline CDR1 is MNHGY and CDR2 SVAAGI. The V segment lost 3 bases and the J segment 2 bases; nucleotides outside the gene matches: 5. CDR3 DNA: TGTGCCAGCAGTTACACGGGGGGGACTCAAGAGACCCAGTACTTC. Encoded protein: CASSYTGGTQETQYF.

This clonotype was observed many times. V gene TRBV10-3 combines with J gene TRBJ2-1, with a possible D match to TRBD2 (5 bases). The CDR3 contains 16 residues. Trimming removed 6 bases from V and 6 bases from J, with 21 bases in between. Germline CDR1 reads ENHRY; CDR2 reads SYGVKD. The CDR3 DNA reads as TGTGCCATCAGGACTATACGTCAAGGTGATCGCAATGAGCAGTTCTTC. This gives the protein CAIRTIRQGDRNEQFF.

This clonotype showed up just a few times. J is TRBJ1-2 and V is TRBV7-2, with D hard to call. Looked up from germline, CDR1 is SGHTA and CDR2 is FQGNSA. The V end was cut by 0 bases, the J end by 2 bases, with 13 bases between. The CDR3 length is 16 residues. The CDR3 protein is CASSLAWAELNYGYTF. For the CDR3, the DNA is TGTGCCAGCAGCTTAGCCTGGGCAGAGCTAAACTATGGCTACACCTTC.

This clonotype was seen ten or more times. This chain connects TRBV6-5 to TRBJ1-2; D call uncertain. V dropped 4 bases and J dropped 1 base, with 7 bases sitting between them. The germline V gene has CDR1 MNHEY and CDR2 SVGAGI. CDR3 length equals 13 residues. The CDR3 loop reads CASSSGDNYGYTF. The CDR3 DNA is TGTGCCAGCAGTTCGGGCGATAACTATGGCTACACCTTC.

This clonotype was seen more than once but under ten times. V is TRBV6-1 and J is TRBJ2-7, with 9 bases lining up with TRBD1. The CDR3 extends over 14 amino acids. Germline-derived CDR1 and CDR2 are MNHNS and SASEGT. V shed 8 bases and J 2 bases; nucleotides not matched to a gene: 7. CDR3 DNA: TGTGCCAGCGACGACAGGGGGAAAACCTACGAGCAGTACGTC. As protein: CASDDRGKTYEQYV.

This clonotype has ten or more counts. This chain connects TRBV13 to TRBJ1-6; TRBD1 matches 10 bases. Trimming at V came to 10 bases and at J to 8 bases, leaving 11 bases not matched to a gene. Germline loops: CDR1 PRHDT, CDR2 FYEKMQ (reference sequence). This CDR3 is 15 amino acids long. The CDR3 region is CATSQTGTGDSPLHF. As DNA, the CDR3 is TGTGCCACCTCCCAGACGGGGACAGGGGATTCACCCCTCCACTTT.

This clonotype was counted at least ten times. The chain joins TRBV13 to TRBJ2-5; D not resolved. V was pared by 0 bases and J by 3 bases, with 20 bases between. The CDR3 extends over 18 amino acids. Germline-derived CDR1 and CDR2 are PRHDT and FYEKMQ (reference sequence). In DNA, the CDR3 is TGTGCCAGCAGCTTAGGCCTAATACAGCCTAGAGATAAAGAGACCCAGTACTTC. Protein product: CASSLGLIQPRDKETQYF.

This clonotype was counted at least ten times. The junction shows a germline mismatch at one end, possibly a read error. V and J are TRBV30 and TRBJ1-2, with 10 bases matching TRBD1. Looked up from germline, CDR1 is GTSNPN and CDR2 is SVGIG (reference sequence). CDR3 length: 16 residues. The CDR3 DNA reads as TGTGCCTGCCTCAGGGAGGGGACAGGGGTGACCCGCCACCATAGATTC. Translated: CACLREGTGVTRHHRF.

The V gene is TRBV7-3, the J gene TRBJ2-1; 8 positions match TRBD2. V lost 4 bases and J lost 4; bases outside the gene matches: 9. Germline V CDR1 and CDR2: SGHTA, FQGTGA. This CDR3 comprises 16 residues. The CDR3 is CASSSSSGSVYNEQFF. DNA for the CDR3: TGTGCCAGCAGCTCCTCTAGCGGGTCGGTTTACAATGAGCAGTTCTTC.

This clonotype has ten or more counts. This sequence joins TRBV7-2 and TRBJ2-1; D is unclear. Germline V gene sequence: CDR1 SGHTA, CDR2 FQGNSA. The CDR3 runs to 12 residues. V was cut by 2 bases and J by 8 bases, with 7 bases left in between. In nucleotides, the CDR3 is TGTGCCAGCAGCTTATCATGGTATGAGCAGTTCTTC. Translated: CASSLSWYEQFF.

This clonotype has ten or more counts. The chain combines TRBV6-5 with TRBJ1-1; D might be TRBD1 (5 bases). CDR1 MNHEY and CDR2 SVGAGI come from the germline V gene. The CDR3 is 15 residues long. V dropped 2 bases and J dropped 10 bases, with 20 bases sitting between them. CDR3 in amino acids: CASSYGDVETGGAFF. The DNA of the CDR3 is TGTGCCAGCAGTTACGGGGACGTAGAAACAGGTGGAGCTTTCTTT.

The chain links TRBV7-9 to TRBJ1-5, with TRBD1 matching 7 bases. This CDR3 is 14 amino acids long. V shed 7 bases and J 7 bases; nucleotides not matched to a gene: 10. The germline V gene encodes CDR1 SEHNR and CDR2 FQNEAQ (reference sequence). This CDR3 is CASTQTGYEQPQHF. CDR3 DNA sequence: TGTGCCAGCACACAGACAGGGTATGAGCAGCCCCAGCATTTT.